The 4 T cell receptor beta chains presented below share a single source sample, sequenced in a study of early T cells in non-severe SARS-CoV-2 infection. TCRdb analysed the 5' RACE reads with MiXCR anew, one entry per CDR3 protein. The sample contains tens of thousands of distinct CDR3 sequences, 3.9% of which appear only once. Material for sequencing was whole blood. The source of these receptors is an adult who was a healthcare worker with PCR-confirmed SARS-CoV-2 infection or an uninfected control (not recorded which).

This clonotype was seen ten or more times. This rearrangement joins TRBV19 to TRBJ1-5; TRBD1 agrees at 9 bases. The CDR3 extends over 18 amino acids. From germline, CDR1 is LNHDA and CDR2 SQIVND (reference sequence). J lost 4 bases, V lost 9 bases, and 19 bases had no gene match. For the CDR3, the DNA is TGTGCCAGGAAGTATTCCAGAGACAGGGGGTATTGTAATCAGCCCCAGCATTTT. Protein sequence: CARKYSRDRGYCNQPQHF.

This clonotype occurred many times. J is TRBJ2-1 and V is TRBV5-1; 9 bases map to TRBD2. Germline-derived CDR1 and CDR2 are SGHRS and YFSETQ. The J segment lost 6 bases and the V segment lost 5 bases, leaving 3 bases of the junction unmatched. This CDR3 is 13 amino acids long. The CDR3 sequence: CASRVTSGNEQFF. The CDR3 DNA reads TGCGCCAGCAGAGTGACTAGCGGCAATGAGCAGTTCTTC.

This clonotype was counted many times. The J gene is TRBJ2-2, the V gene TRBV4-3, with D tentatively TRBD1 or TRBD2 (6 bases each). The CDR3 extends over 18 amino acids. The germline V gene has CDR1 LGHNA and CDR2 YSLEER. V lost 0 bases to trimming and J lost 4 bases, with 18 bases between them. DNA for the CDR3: TGCGCCAGCAGCCAAGATGGGACACCCCGGGGGCGCACCGGGGAGCTGTTTTTT. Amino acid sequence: CASSQDGTPRGRTGELFF.

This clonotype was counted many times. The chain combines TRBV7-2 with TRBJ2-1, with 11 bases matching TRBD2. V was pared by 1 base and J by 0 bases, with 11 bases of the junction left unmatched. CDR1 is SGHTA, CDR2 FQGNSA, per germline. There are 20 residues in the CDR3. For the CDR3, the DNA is TGTGCCAGCAGCTTAGTGAGTATAGCGGGAGGGCGTAGCTCCTACAATGAGCAGTTCTTC. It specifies CASSLVSIAGGRSSYNEQFF.